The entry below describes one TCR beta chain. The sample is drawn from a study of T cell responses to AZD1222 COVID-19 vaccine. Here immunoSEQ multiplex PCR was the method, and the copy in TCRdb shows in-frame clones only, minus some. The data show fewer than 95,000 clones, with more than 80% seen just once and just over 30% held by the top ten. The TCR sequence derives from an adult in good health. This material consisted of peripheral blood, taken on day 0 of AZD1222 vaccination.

CDR3 protein: CASSLKGLNTGELFF. CDR3 nucleotides: TGTGCCAGCAGCTTAAAGGGGCTGAACACCGGGGAGCTGTTTTTT. The V and J genes are TRBV7-9 and TRBJ2-2, with a possible D match to TRBD1 (5 bases). The CDR3 spans 15 residues. The germline V gene encodes CDR1 SEHNR and CDR2 FQNEAQ (reference sequence). V was shortened by 2 bases and J by 1 base, with 8 bases between the two germline ends.